One and the same sample provided the 25 T cell receptor beta chains below, sequenced in a study of cytomegalovirus exposure and HLA in healthy donors (dated by TCRdb to 2017 to 2019). Libraries were built with the immunoSEQ multiplex PCR assay. The multiplex PCR relied on a mix of 60 forward primers for TCR Vbeta segments and 13 reverse primers for TCR Jbeta segments. The immuneACCESS repertoire file appears here via TCRdb, limited to in-frame rearrangements. These files lack a portion of the clones; in checked studies, under half of the deficit traces to unresolved V genes, and the cause of the others is not known. The sample table holds some 160,000 clones, of which approximately 80% were seen once. Jointly, the top ten make up more than 0.4% of the sample. Source material: PBMCs. These TCRs come from a woman in her fifties or sixties in good health and CMV-seronegative.

The chain uses TRBV27 and TRBJ1-4; a possible D gene is TRBD1 (6 bases). CDR3 length: 14 residues. From germline, CDR1 is MNHEY and CDR2 SMNVEV (reference sequence). Trimming removed 4 bases from V and 5 bases from J, with 11 bases in between. As DNA, the CDR3 is TGTGCCAGCAGTTCCAGGACAGTAAATGAAAAACTGTTTTTT. This gives the protein CASSSRTVNEKLFF.

The chain is built from TRBV7-9 and TRBJ2-7, with TRBD1 matching 7 bases. CDR1 SEHNR and CDR2 FQNEAQ come from the germline V gene (reference sequence). The trim removed 4 bases at V and 4 bases at J, leaving 16 bases unmatched. The CDR3 is 17 residues long. This chain's CDR3 is CASSSERGTAPGYEQYF. In nucleotides, the CDR3 is TGTGCCAGCAGCTCCGAAAGAGGGACAGCCCCAGGGTACGAGCAGTACTTC.

This clone was seen a single time. The CDR3 protein is CASSPDRGYLLAGVPDYEQYF. In DNA form, the CDR3 reads TGTGCCAGCAGCCCGGACAGGGGGTATCTCTTAGCGGGAGTCCCCGACTACGAGCAGTACTTC. The chain joins TRBV28 to TRBJ2-7, with D possibly matching TRBD1 (10 bases). The CDR3 is 21 amino acids. V was pared by 6 bases and J by 3 bases, with 36 bases between. Germline CDR1 MDHEN, CDR2 SYDVKM.

This clone has just a few counts. The chain recombines TRBV6-5 with TRBJ2-1, with TRBD2 identical over 7 bases. V gave up 6 bases and J gave up 5 bases; unmatched junction bases: 10. Germline V gene sequence: CDR1 MNHEY, CDR2 SVGAGI. The CDR3 spans 15 residues. The CDR3 sequence is CASRLFGTINNEQFF. In DNA form, the CDR3 reads TGTGCCAGCAGACTATTTGGGACTATAAACAATGAGCAGTTCTTC.

This chain connects TRBV30 to TRBJ1-4; tentative D call: TRBD1 (5 bases). Trimming shortened V by 2 bases and J by 8 bases, and 12 bases separated the two germline ends. Per the germline V gene, CDR1 is GTSNPN and CDR2 is SVGIG (reference sequence). This CDR3 is built from 13 residues. CDR3 DNA: TGTGCCTGGAGTTTACAGGAGGGAGAAAAACTGTTTTTT. As protein: CAWSLQEGEKLFF.

The rearrangement joins TRBV11-2 to TRBJ1-4; D remains unclear. Germline V gene lookup returns CDR1 SGHAT and CDR2 FQNNGV. Trimming cost V 6 bases and J 7 bases, with 15 bases left between them. This CDR3 has 14 amino acids. CDR3 nucleotide sequence: TGTGCCAGCAGGAATACAGTCATGGGTGAAAAACTGTTTTTT. This encodes CASRNTVMGEKLFF.

The gene calls are TRBV7-8 and TRBJ2-1; 7 nucleotides align to TRBD1. Per the germline V gene, CDR1 is SGHVS and CDR2 is FQNEAQ. The CDR3 is 17 residues long. Trimming removed 1 base from V and 0 bases from J; junction bases left unmatched: 6. This chain's CDR3 is CASSLVEGQSSYNEQFF. CDR3 DNA: TGTGCCAGCAGCTTAGTAGAGGGACAGAGCTCCTACAATGAGCAGTTCTTC.

The chain carries TRBV28 and TRBJ2-1, with a tentative D call TRBD2 (6 bases). Trimming took 5 bases from V and 4 from J, leaving 15 bases between them. The CDR3 runs 15 residues. CDR1 is MDHEN and CDR2 is SYDVKM in the germline V gene. This CDR3 is CASSKRLGHYNEQFF. CDR3 nucleotides: TGTGCCAGCAGTAAAAGACTAGGTCATTACAATGAGCAGTTCTTC.

The chain carries TRBV2 and TRBJ1-1; D call uncertain. Germline V gives CDR1 SNHLY, CDR2 FYNNEI. Trimming removed 4 bases from V and 2 bases from J, with 8 bases in between. The CDR3 runs 13 residues. CDR3 region: CASSVRENTEAFF. CDR3 sequence (DNA): TGTGCCAGCAGTGTGAGGGAAAACACTGAAGCTTTCTTT.

As to this clone: Other DNA sequences in the same sample also yield this CDR3. This chain joins TRBV7-3 and TRBJ1-3, with D possibly TRBD1 on 6 matching bases. Trimming pared 5 bases from V and 1 base from J, leaving 6 bases between. This CDR3 comprises 13 residues. Germline V CDR1 and CDR2: SGHTA, FQGTGA. The CDR3 here is CASSQGSGNTIYF. CDR3 bases: TGTGCCAGCAGCCAGGGGTCTGGAAACACCATATATTTT. Full variable domain (rest looked up from reference TRBV7-3 and TRBJ1-3): GAGVSQTPSNKVTEKGKYVELRCDPISGHTALYWYRQSLGQGPEFLIYFQGTGAADDSGLPNDRFFAVRPEGSVSTLKIQRTERGDSAVYLCASSQGSGNTIYFGEGSWLTVV.

This clone came up a few times. The chain uses TRBV6-6 and TRBJ1-3; 7 bases agree with TRBD1. With V trimmed by 5 bases and J by 7 bases, 8 bases remained unmatched. Germline loops: CDR1 MNHNY, CDR2 SVGAGI (reference sequence). The CDR3 length is 14 residues. The CDR3 DNA sequence: TGTGCCAGCAGTCCTTCGGACAGGTGGAACACCATATATTTT. Protein product: CASSPSDRWNTIYF.

The V and J genes are TRBV7-8 and TRBJ1-6, with TRBD1 matching over 7 bases. The CDR3 is made up of 16 amino acids. Trimming removed 5 bases from V and 7 bases from J; junction bases left unmatched: 11. Germline V lookup: CDR1 SGHVS, CDR2 FQNEAQ. CDR3 loop: CASSHSWTGKNSPLHF. The DNA of the CDR3 is TGTGCCAGCAGCCATAGTTGGACAGGCAAAAATTCACCCCTCCACTTT.

This clone was seen only once. The chain is built from TRBV10-2 and TRBJ2-5, with 8 bases fitting TRBD1. The J call could be wrong; TRBJ2-7 is a better fit for the DNA end. The germline V gene encodes CDR1 WSHSY and CDR2 SAAADI. The CDR3 sequence is 15 residues long. CDR3 sequence reads: CASRKDRASSYEQYF. The CDR3 DNA reads TGCGCCAGCAGGAAGGACAGGGCGAGCTCCTACGAGCAGTACTTC.

The rearrangement uses TRBV6-1 and TRBJ1-2, with TRBD1 matching 9 bases. The CDR3 consists of 18 residues. Trimming at V came to 0 bases and at J to 4 bases, leaving 12 bases not matched to a gene. The germline CDR1 and CDR2 sequences are MNHNS and SASEGT. The CDR3 loop is CASSEAGGGQGLGYGYTF. For the CDR3, the DNA is TGTGCCAGCAGTGAAGCTGGTGGGGGACAGGGTTTAGGCTATGGCTACACCTTC.

V is TRBV7-9 and J is TRBJ1-1; perhaps TRBD1 as D (5 bases). Per the germline V gene, CDR1 is SEHNR and CDR2 is FQNEAQ (reference sequence). Trimming took off 1 base at V and 1 base at J, with 22 bases between the two ends. This CDR3 region has 19 residues. The CDR3 reads CASSLGGYTGRGENTEAFF. The DNA of the CDR3 is TGTGCCAGCAGCTTAGGGGGGTATACGGGGAGGGGAGAGAACACTGAAGCTTTCTTT. The variable domain in full, completed from reference TRBV7-9 and TRBJ1-1, reads DTGVSQNPRHKITKRGQNVTFRCDPISEHNRLYWYRQTLGQGPEFLTYFQNEAQLEKSRLLSDRFSAERPKGSFSTLEIQRTEQGDSAMYLCASSLGGYTGRGENTEAFFGQGTRLTVV.

The V gene is TRBV28, the J gene TRBJ1-5; 7 nucleotides align to TRBD1. Trimming at V came to 8 bases and at J to 5 bases, leaving 6 bases not matched to a gene. Germline V gene sequence: CDR1 MDHEN, CDR2 SYDVKM. The CDR3 loop spans 13 amino acids. The CDR3 region has the DNA TGTGCCAGCCGGGGGACAGTCGATCAGCCCCAGCATTTT. The encoded protein is CASRGTVDQPQHF.

V usage is TRBV5-1 and J usage is TRBJ2-7; TRBD1 matches 7 bases. Germline trimming cut 5 bases from V and 3 bases from J; bases unmatched to any gene: 14. Germline V gene lookup returns CDR1 SGHRS and CDR2 YFSETQ. The CDR3 runs 16 residues. The CDR3 sequence is CASSTIDRERDYEQYF. The CDR3 nucleotides read TGCGCCAGCAGTACAATAGACAGGGAGAGAGACTACGAGCAGTACTTC.

The rearrangement links TRBV6-5 to TRBJ2-3; D is perhaps TRBD1 (6 bases). The CDR3 length is 16 residues. V lost 0 bases to trimming and J lost 4 bases, with 14 bases between them. Germline V lookup: CDR1 MNHEY, CDR2 SVGAGI. CDR3 in amino acids: CASSYSIGQGPDTQYF. CDR3 nucleotides: TGTGCCAGCAGTTACTCGATTGGCCAGGGGCCAGATACGCAGTATTTT.

This clone was picked up a small number of times. The chain carries TRBV5-8 and TRBJ2-1, with D tentatively TRBD2 (6 bases). The V end was cut by 4 bases, the J end by 8 bases, with 10 bases between. The germline CDR1 and CDR2 sequences are SGHTS and YDEGEE. The CDR3 extends over 12 amino acids. The CDR3 DNA sequence: TGTGCCAGCAGCCCATCGGGGGATGAGCAGTTCTTC. Translating gives CASSPSGDEQFF.

The chain joins TRBV5-5 to TRBJ2-7; 7 bases are shared with TRBD1. Germline V CDR1 and CDR2: SGHKS, YYEKEE (reference sequence). V lost 1 base and J lost 0; bases outside the gene matches: 4. CDR3 size: 15 residues. DNA of the CDR3: TGTGCCAGCAGCTTGCCGGGACAGAGCTCCTACGAGCAGTACTTC. Protein: CASSLPGQSSYEQYF.

CDR3 sequence reads: CASSSSVGGSEKLFF. In DNA, the CDR3 is TGTGCCAGCAGTTCGTCGGTGGGGGGGTCGGAAAAACTGTTTTTT. The chain joins TRBV28 to TRBJ1-4, with a tentative D call TRBD1 (5 bases). The CDR3 spans 15 residues. Per the germline V gene, CDR1 is MDHEN and CDR2 is SYDVKM. V was pared by 4 bases and J by 8 bases, with 17 bases between.

This chain connects TRBV18 to TRBJ2-7, with 8 bases matching TRBD1. Germline-derived CDR1 and CDR2 are KGHSH and LQKENI. The junction had 7 bases not matched to a gene; V was cut back by 6 bases and J by 3 bases. This CDR3 is built from 14 residues. The CDR3 DNA follows: TGTGCCAGCTCTTGGACAGGGCGTATCTACGAGCAGTACTTC. It translates to CASSWTGRIYEQYF.

The rearrangement joins TRBV6-5 to TRBJ2-1; 8 bases line up with TRBD2. The junction had 5 bases not matched to a gene; V was cut back by 6 bases and J by 4 bases. CDR3 length: 14 residues. Germline V gene lookup returns CDR1 MNHEY and CDR2 SVGAGI. In DNA, the CDR3 is TGTGCCAGCAGCCTTATAGCGGGGTACAATGAGCAGTTCTTC. It translates to CASSLIAGYNEQFF.

This chain connects TRBV27 to TRBJ2-7; TRBD2 matches at 11 bases. The CDR3 spans 15 residues. Germline lookup yields CDR1 MNHEY and CDR2 SMNVEV (reference sequence). Losses at the gene ends were 1 base for V and 4 bases for J; bases not matched to a gene: 3. The CDR3 region is CASSLFGTSGYEQYF. For the CDR3, the DNA is TGTGCCAGCAGTTTATTCGGGACTAGCGGTTACGAGCAGTACTTC.

The V and J genes are TRBV6-5 and TRBJ1-4, with 8 bases that match TRBD1. The CDR3 totals 14 residues. CDR1 and CDR2 (germline): MNHEY, SVGAGI. The V segment lost 6 bases and the J segment 8 bases; nucleotides outside the gene matches: 8. CDR3 coding DNA: TGTGCCAGCAGCAAGGACAGGGTAGGGGAAAAACTGTTTTTT. Amino acids: CASSKDRVGEKLFF.